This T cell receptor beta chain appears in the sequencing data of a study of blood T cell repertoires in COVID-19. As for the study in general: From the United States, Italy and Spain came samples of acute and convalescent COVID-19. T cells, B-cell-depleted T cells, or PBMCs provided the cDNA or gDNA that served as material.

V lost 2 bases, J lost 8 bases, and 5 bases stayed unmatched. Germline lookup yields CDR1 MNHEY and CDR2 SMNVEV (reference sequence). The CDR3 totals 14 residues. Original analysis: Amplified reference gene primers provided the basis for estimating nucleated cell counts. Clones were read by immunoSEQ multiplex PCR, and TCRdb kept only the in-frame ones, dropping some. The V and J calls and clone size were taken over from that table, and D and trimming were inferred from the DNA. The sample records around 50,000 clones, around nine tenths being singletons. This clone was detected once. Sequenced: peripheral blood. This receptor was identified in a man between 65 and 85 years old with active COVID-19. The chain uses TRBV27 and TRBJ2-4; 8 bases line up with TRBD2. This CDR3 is CASSLTGGSYIQYF. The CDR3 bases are TGTGCCAGCAGTTTAACGGGGGGGAGTTACATTCAGTACTTC.